This entry lists 5 T cell receptor beta chains sequenced from one sample in a study of tumor and adjacent non-tumor tissue in lung cancer. A modified ARM-PCR protocol with three rounds of nested PCR amplified TCRbeta. One entry per CDR3 protein results from TCRdb running MiXCR on the multiplex PCR reads. The table lists fewer than 90,000 distinct CDR3 sequences, around 76% of them singletons. RNA was extracted from bulk tissue without any cell sorting. The normal lung tissue was taken more than 3 cm from the tumor edge. Specimen: distant non-tumor lung tissue. The receptors originated from a woman in her forties or fifties with non-small cell lung cancer.

Notes on this clonotype: One junction end disagrees with the germline gene, perhaps due to a read error. The chain uses TRBV11-2 and TRBJ2-3; D is ambiguous. The germline V gene encodes CDR1 SGHAT and CDR2 FQNNGV. The CDR3 has 13 amino acids. CDR3 in amino acids: CASSLDRRDKQYF. As DNA, the CDR3 is TGTGCCAGCAGCTTAGATCGGCGAGATAAGCAGTATTTT.

In this sample, this clonotype turned up many times. CDR3 protein: CASTLRTGIYGYTF. CDR3 coding DNA: TGTGCCAGCACCCTCCGGACAGGGATCTATGGCTACACCTTC. The chain uses TRBV6-5 and TRBJ1-2, with 8 nucleotides matching TRBD1. CDR1 and CDR2 from the germline V gene are MNHEY and SVGAGI. After removal of 7 bases from V and 4 bases from J, the junction contained 8 bases not matched to a gene. The length of the CDR3 is 14 residues.

As concerns this clonotype: One base away lies a much larger clone, so this may be a sequencing read error. The chain carries TRBV11-2 and TRBJ2-7, with D possibly matching TRBD1 (6 bases). The germline V gene encodes CDR1 SGHAT and CDR2 FQNNGV. V was cut by 4 bases and J by 13 bases, with 14 bases left in between. There are 11 residues in the CDR3. The CDR3 nucleotides are TGTGCCAGCAGCTCGTCACAGGGACACTACTTC. Translated, it gives CASSSSQGHYF.

A note on this clonotype: One junction end does not reproduce the germline sequence, and a read error may be involved. The gene calls are TRBV11-1 and TRBJ2-5, with D possibly being TRBD1 (5 bases). CDR1 SGHAT and CDR2 FQDESV come from the germline V gene (reference sequence). This CDR3 comprises 14 residues. The CDR3 sequence: CTSSPGQGVEIQYF. In nucleotides, the CDR3 is TGTACCAGCAGCCCGGGTCAGGGCGTAGAGATCCAGTACTTC. The full variable domain, rest sourced from reference TRBV11-1 and TRBJ2-5, is EAEVAQSPRYKITEKSQAVAFWCDPISGHATLYWYRQILGQGPELLVQFQDESVVDDSQLPKDRFSAERLKGVDSTLKIQPAELGDSAMYLCTSSPGQGVEIQYFGPGTRLLVL.

With regard to this clonotype: At one end, the junction sequence differs from germline, possibly due to a read error. The chain combines TRBV29-1 with TRBJ2-7, with 8 bases aligning to TRBD1. The CDR3 loop spans 15 amino acids. Germline CDR1 SQVTM, CDR2 ANQGSEA. CDR3 amino acids: CNVRLGGTGVSQQYF. The CDR3 coding sequence is TGCAACGTCAGGTTGGGCGGGACAGGAGTGAGCCAGCAATACTTC.